What follows are 5 T cell receptor beta chains derived from one specimen sequenced in a study of cytomegalovirus exposure and HLA in healthy donors. The study ran its PCR with 60 Vbeta and 13 Jbeta primers. Produced via immunoSEQ multiplex PCR; TCRdb's table is partial and in-frame only. The listing contains roughly 110,000 clones. The sample was PBMCs. Receptors were obtained from a young man in good health and CMV-seronegative.

CDR3 coding DNA: TGCAGCTATTGGGGACAGGGGTTTGGCAATGAGCAGTTCTTC. As protein: CSYWGQGFGNEQFF. V usage is TRBV29-1 and J usage is TRBJ2-1; the match to TRBD1 covers 10 bases. The germline V gene has CDR1 SQVTM and CDR2 ANQGSEA. Unmatched junction bases numbered 10, after V lost 8 bases and J lost 6 bases. The CDR3 is 14 amino acids.

V and J are TRBV27 and TRBJ2-3; TRBD2 matches 7 bases. CDR3 length: 15 amino acids. The ends lost 8 bases at V and 1 base at J; junction bases unmatched: 9. The V gene's germline CDR1 is MNHEY and CDR2 SMNVEV (reference sequence). Here the CDR3 DNA reads TGTGCCAGCTCTATTTATGGGGGGGGCACAGATACGCAGTATTTT. This translates into CASSIYGGGTDTQYF.

About this clone: At the DNA level, this CDR3 is encoded by other sequences in the same sample as well. This chain links TRBV7-6 with TRBJ1-1; TRBD1 matches at 12 bases. The CDR3 sequence is 21 residues long. V lost 6 bases and J lost 0; bases outside the gene matches: 20. Germline-derived CDR1 and CDR2 are SGHVS and FNYEAQ. CDR3 in amino acids: CASSLETRPTGTGGVNTEAFF. CDR3 DNA sequence: TGTGCCAGCAGTCTTGAAACCCGGCCGACGGGGACAGGGGGCGTGAACACTGAAGCTTTCTTT.

As for this clone: The junction shows a germline mismatch at one end, possibly a read error. Other DNA sequences of this sample code for an identical CDR3. The chain is built from TRBV5-1 and TRBJ2-3; no reliable D call. This CDR3 contains 15 residues. In germline, CDR1 is SGHRS, CDR2 YFSETQ. CDR3 sequence: CASSLAWQFTDTQYF. CDR3 DNA sequence: TGTGCCAGCAGCTTGGCCTGGCAATTCACAGATACGCAGTATTTT.

The chain carries TRBV2 and TRBJ2-1; 7 bases are a match to TRBD2. CDR1 is SNHLY and CDR2 is FYNNEI in the germline V gene. This CDR3 contains 15 residues. Trimming removed 5 bases from V and 5 bases from J; junction bases left unmatched: 9. The CDR3 protein is CASSPFAGDNNEQFF. The CDR3 DNA reads as TGTGCCAGCAGTCCATTTGCGGGGGATAACAATGAGCAGTTCTTC. Using reference TRBV2 and TRBJ2-1 for the parts outside the CDR3, the full variable domain is EPEVTQTPSHQVTQMGQEVILRCVPISNHLYFYWYRQILGQKVEFLVSFYNNEISEKSEIFDDQFSVERPDGSNFTLKIRSTKLEDSAMYFCASSPFAGDNNEQFFGPGTRLTVL.